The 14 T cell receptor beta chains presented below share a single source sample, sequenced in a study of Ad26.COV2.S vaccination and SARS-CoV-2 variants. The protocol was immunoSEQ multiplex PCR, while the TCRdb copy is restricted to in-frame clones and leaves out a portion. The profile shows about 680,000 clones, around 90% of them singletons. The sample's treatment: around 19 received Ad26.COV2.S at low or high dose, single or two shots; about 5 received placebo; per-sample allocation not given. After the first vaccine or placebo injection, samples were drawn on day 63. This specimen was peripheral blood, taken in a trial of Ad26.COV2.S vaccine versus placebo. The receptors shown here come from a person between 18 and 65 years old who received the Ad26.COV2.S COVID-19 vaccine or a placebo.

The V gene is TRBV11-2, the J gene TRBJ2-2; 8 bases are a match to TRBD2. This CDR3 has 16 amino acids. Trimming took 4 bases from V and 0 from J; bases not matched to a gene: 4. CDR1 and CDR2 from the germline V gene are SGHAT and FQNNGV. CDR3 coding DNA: TGTGCCAGCAGCTCCTATAGCGGGGCGAACACCGGGGAGCTGTTTTTT. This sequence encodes CASSSYSGANTGELFF.

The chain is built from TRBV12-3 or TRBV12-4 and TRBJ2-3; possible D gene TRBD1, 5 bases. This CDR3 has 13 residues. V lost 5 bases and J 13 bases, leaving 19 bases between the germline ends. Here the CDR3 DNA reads TGTGCCAGCAGTCCTTTCGACCAAGGGGTCGAGTATTTT. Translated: CASSPFDQGVEYF.

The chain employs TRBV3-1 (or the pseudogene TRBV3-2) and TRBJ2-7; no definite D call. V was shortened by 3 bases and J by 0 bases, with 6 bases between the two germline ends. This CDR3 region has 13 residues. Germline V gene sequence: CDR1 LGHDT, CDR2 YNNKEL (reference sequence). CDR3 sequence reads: CASSHLSSYEQYF. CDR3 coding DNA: TGTGCCAGCAGCCACCTAAGCTCCTACGAGCAGTACTTC.

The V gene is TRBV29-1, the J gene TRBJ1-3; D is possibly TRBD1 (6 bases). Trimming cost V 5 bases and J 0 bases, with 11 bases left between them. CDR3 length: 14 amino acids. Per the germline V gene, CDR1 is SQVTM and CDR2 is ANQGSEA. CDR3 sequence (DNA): TGCAGCGTTATTTCGACAGGCTCTGGAAACACCATATATTTT. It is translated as CSVISTGSGNTIYF.

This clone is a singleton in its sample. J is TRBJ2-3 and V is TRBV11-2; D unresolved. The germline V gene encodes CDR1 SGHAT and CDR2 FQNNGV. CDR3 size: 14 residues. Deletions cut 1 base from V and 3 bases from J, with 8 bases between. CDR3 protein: CASSLVGQTDTQYF. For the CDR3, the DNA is TGTGCCAGCAGCTTAGTAGGCCAGACAGATACGCAGTATTTT.

In nucleotides, the CDR3 is TGTGCCTGCCAACGGGGGGCCCTGTACAATGAGCAGTTCTTC. Translated, it gives CACQRGALYNEQFF. The V gene is TRBV13, the J gene TRBJ2-1, with D possibly being TRBD2 (7 bases). Germline V lookup: CDR1 PRHDT, CDR2 FYEKMQ (reference sequence). The CDR3 length is 14 residues. V was cut by 11 bases and J by 4 bases, with 18 bases left in between.

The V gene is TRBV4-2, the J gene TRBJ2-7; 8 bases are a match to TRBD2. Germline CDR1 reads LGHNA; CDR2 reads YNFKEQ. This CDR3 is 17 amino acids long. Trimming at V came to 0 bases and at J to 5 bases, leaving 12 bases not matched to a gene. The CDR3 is CASSQDSWAGGRNEQYF. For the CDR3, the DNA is TGTGCCAGCAGCCAAGATAGTTGGGCGGGAGGAAGAAACGAGCAGTACTTC.

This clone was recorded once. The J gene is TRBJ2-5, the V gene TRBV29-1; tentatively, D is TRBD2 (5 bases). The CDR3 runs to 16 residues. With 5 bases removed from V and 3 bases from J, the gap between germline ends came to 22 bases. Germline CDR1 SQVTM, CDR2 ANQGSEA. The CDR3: CSVIPVGSSLEETQYF. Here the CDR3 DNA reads TGCAGCGTTATTCCGGTGGGGAGTTCCCTCGAAGAGACCCAGTACTTC.

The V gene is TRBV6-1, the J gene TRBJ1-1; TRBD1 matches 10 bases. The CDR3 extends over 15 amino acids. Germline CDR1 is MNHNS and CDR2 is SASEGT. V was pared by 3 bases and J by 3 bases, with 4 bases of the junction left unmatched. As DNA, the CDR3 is TGTGCCAGCAGTGATCCGGGACAGGGGCACACTGAAGCTTTCTTT. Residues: CASSDPGQGHTEAFF.

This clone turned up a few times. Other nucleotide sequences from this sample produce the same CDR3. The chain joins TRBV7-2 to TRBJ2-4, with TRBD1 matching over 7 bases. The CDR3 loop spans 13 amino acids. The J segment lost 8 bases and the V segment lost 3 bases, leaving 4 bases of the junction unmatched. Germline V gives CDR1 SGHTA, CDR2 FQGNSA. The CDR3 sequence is CASSFTGADIQYF. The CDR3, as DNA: TGTGCCAGCAGCTTCACAGGGGCGGACATTCAGTACTTC. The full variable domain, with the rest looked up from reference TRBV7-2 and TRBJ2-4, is GAGVSQSPSNKVTEKGKDVELRCDPISGHTALYWYRQSLGQGLEFLIYFQGNSAPDKSGLPSDRFSAERTGGSVSTLTIQRTQQEDSAVYLCASSFTGADIQYFGAGTRLSVL.

In nucleotides, the CDR3 is TGTGCCAGCAGCCAAGGGTCAGGACAGCCTACCTACAATGAGCAGTTCTTC. This encodes CASSQGSGQPTYNEQFF. The chain joins TRBV4-2 to TRBJ2-1; D possibly corresponds to TRBD1 (6 bases). CDR1 is LGHNA, CDR2 YNFKEQ, per germline. The V end lost 1 base, the J end lost 2 bases, and 15 bases lay between the germline ends. The CDR3 is made up of 17 amino acids.

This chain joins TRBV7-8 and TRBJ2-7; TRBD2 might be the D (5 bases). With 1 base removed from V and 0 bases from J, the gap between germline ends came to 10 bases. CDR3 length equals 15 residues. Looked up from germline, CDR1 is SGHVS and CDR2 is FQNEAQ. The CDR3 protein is CASSLVAGVSYEQYF. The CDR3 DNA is TGTGCCAGCAGCTTAGTGGCGGGCGTCTCCTACGAGCAGTACTTC.

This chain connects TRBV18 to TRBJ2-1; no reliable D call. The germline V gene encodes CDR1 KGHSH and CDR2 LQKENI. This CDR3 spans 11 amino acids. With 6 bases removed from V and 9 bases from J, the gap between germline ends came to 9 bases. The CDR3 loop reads CASSSRGEQFF. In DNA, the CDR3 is TGTGCCAGCTCCTCTAGAGGTGAGCAGTTCTTC.

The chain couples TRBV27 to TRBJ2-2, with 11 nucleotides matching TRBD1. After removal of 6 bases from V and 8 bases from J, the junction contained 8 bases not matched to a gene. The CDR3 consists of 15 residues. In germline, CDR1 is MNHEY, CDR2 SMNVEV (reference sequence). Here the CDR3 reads CASRRDRGAYGELFF. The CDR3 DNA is TGTGCCAGCAGAAGGGACAGGGGGGCGTATGGGGAGCTGTTTTTT.